This T cell receptor (beta chain) is drawn from a study of spatial heterogeneity in lung cancer. Overall study: Those follow-up PBMC samples that were available underwent sequencing, at a median interval of about 22 months following resection. Combinations of a unique TCR and a UMI were tallied in raw reads, and on average each appeared more than ten times. Study observations and caveats: Resection saw ubiquitous expanded tumor TCRs appear in blood more than follow-up did.

Comment on this clonotype: Antigen specificity is unknown.

The CDR3 runs to 15 residues. V was pared by 6 bases and J by 4 bases, with 8 bases of the junction left unmatched. CDR1 and CDR2 from the germline V gene are KGHSH and LQKENI. In TCRdb, the 5' RACE reads were re-called with MiXCR into one record per CDR3 protein. The data hold 25,000 to 35,000 distinct CDR3 sequences, with 10% observed a single time. Time point of the sample: blood at routine non-recurrence follow-up after resection. Without sorting, whole RNA was sequenced from tumor, nontumor lung or frozen PBMC. The source of this sequence is a female donor with early-stage non-small cell lung cancer. The source was PBMCs, collected at follow-up. V gene TRBV18 combines with J gene TRBJ2-3; 9 bases line up with TRBD2. The CDR3 bases are TGTGCCAGCTCCACTAAGACTAGCGGCGCAGATACGCAGTATTTT. It codes for CASSTKTSGADTQYF. Full variable domain (rest looked up from reference TRBV18 and TRBJ2-3): NAGVMQNPRHLVRRRGQEARLRCSPMKGHSHVYWYRQLPEEGLKFMVYLQKENIIDESGMPKERFSAEFPKEGPSILRIQQVVRGDSAAYFCASSTKTSGADTQYFGPGTRLTVL.